A single T cell receptor (beta chain) is shown here with its context. Trimming stripped 6 bases from V and 11 bases from J, with 22 bases between. Germline lookup yields CDR1 MNHEY and CDR2 SMNVEV (reference sequence). This CDR3 has 14 residues. This sample was included in a study of blood T cell repertoires in COVID-19. Looking at the study overall: Acute and convalescent COVID-19 specimens originated in the United States, Italy and Spain. From T cells, B-cell-depleted T cells, or PBMCs came the material, which was cDNA or gDNA.

In the study's own analysis: Researchers report that nucleated cell counts were estimated from reference gene primer amplification. Measured with immunoSEQ multiplex PCR; TCRdb has only the in-frame clones, and not every one. V, J and clone size reflect that table, while D and trimming were determined from the DNA. The table shows over 120,000 clones, with approximately 90% occurring only once. The gene calls are TRBV27 and TRBJ1-1; the D gene is possibly TRBD1 (6 bases). The sequencing input was peripheral blood. The TCR was taken from a man in his fifties or sixties with active or convalescent COVID-19. The CDR3 coding sequence is TGTGCCAGCAGAAAACAGGGCAAAATCGTCGAGGCTTTCTTT. It translates to CASRKQGKIVEAFF.